One sample yielded the 23 T cell receptor beta chains listed below, sequenced in a study of OX40 agonist ivuxolimab in advanced cancers. Sequenced by immunoSEQ multiplex PCR; TCRdb stores in-frame clones only, minus some. The sample gives about 68,000 clones, around 83% of which show up once; 1.4% is in the top ten. The sequencing here drew on CD4+ or CD8+ T cells sorted from blood, taken in a trial of the OX40 agonist ivuxolimab. These receptors were taken from an adult with an advanced solid tumor such as melanoma, head and neck, liver or kidney cancer.

The chain recombines TRBV7-2 with TRBJ1-5, with D tentatively TRBD1 (6 bases). There are 16 residues in the CDR3. Germline CDR1 SGHTA, CDR2 FQGNSA. V was cut by 5 bases and J by 4 bases, with 18 bases left in between. Written as DNA, the CDR3 is TGTGCCAGCAGCCCCGTGGGGGGGGCCACTAATCAGCCCCAGCATTTT. This encodes CASSPVGGATNQPQHF.

The chain is built from TRBV6-4 and TRBJ2-1; maybe TRBD2 (5 bases). The CDR3 has 14 amino acids. Looked up from germline, CDR1 is MRHNA and CDR2 is SNTAGT. V lost 5 bases and J 5 bases, leaving 13 bases between the germline ends. The CDR3 reads CASSRTGFDNEQFF. CDR3 DNA sequence: TGTGCCAGCAGTAGGACTGGCTTCGACAATGAGCAGTTCTTC.

The chain is built from TRBV6-1 and TRBJ1-1; D possibly corresponds to TRBD1 (5 bases). This CDR3 region has 14 residues. CDR1 is MNHNS, CDR2 SASEGT, per germline. V lost 6 bases, J lost 2 bases, and 13 bases lay in between. The chain's CDR3 is CASSGGRTNTEAFF. The CDR3, as DNA: TGTGCCAGCAGCGGGGGTAGAACAAACACTGAAGCTTTCTTT.

The rearrangement uses TRBV19 and TRBJ2-3, with D tentatively TRBD2 (5 bases). The CDR3 totals 12 residues. V gave up 5 bases and J gave up 5 bases, with 8 bases separating them. The germline V gene encodes CDR1 LNHDA and CDR2 SQIVND (reference sequence). The CDR3 sequence is CASSPGKDTQYF. CDR3 bases: TGTGCCAGTAGTCCGGGGAAAGATACGCAGTATTTT.

V is TRBV9 and J is TRBJ2-3, with 8 bases fitting TRBD2. Trimming cost V 3 bases and J 0 bases; bases outside gene matches: 12. Germline CDR1 is SGDLS and CDR2 is YYNGEE. CDR3 size: 18 residues. Written as DNA, the CDR3 is TGTGCCAGCAGCGAGGGGACGGGGGGGCTGCTAAGCACAGATACGCAGTATTTT. It codes for CASSEGTGGLLSTDTQYF.

CDR3 nucleotide sequence: TGTGCCAGCTCCCAAATCCCCCAGGGGGGGAAGAACACTGAAGCTTTCTTT. This codes for CASSQIPQGGKNTEAFF. This chain connects TRBV18 to TRBJ1-1; 7 bases match TRBD1. Germline-derived CDR1 and CDR2 are KGHSH and LQKENI. CDR3 length: 17 amino acids. V shed 6 bases, J shed 1 base, and the junction held 14 bases outside the gene matches.

This clone showed up just a few times. The V gene is TRBV10-2, the J gene TRBJ2-5; D unclear. Trimming removed 6 bases at V and 6 bases at J, with 17 bases between. The CDR3 runs to 14 residues. Germline values: CDR1 WSHSY, CDR2 SAAADI. Here the CDR3 DNA reads TGCGCCAGCAGCGATATCGGACCGCTTAAGACCCAGTACTTC. Amino acids: CASSDIGPLKTQYF.

This clone appeared a few times. Other nucleotide sequences in the sample specify the same CDR3. J is TRBJ2-5 and V is TRBV7-2; D perhaps matches TRBD2 (6 bases). V was clipped by 3 bases and J by 2 bases, with 7 bases between them. Germline V gene sequence: CDR1 SGHTA, CDR2 FQGNSA. This CDR3 is 13 amino acids long. DNA for the CDR3: TGTGCCAGCAGCTTCAGCGGGCAAGAGACCCAGTACTTC. Translating it yields CASSFSGQETQYF.

This chain uses TRBV27 with TRBJ2-7; D may be TRBD1 (7 bases). The V end lost 5 bases, the J end lost 3 bases, and 17 bases lay between the germline ends. CDR1 MNHEY and CDR2 SMNVEV come from the germline V gene (reference sequence). This CDR3 spans 15 amino acids. CDR3 coding DNA: TGTGCCAGCAGTCCCCGCGGAGGGGGCGGCTACGAGCAGTACTTC. Protein sequence: CASSPRGGGGYEQYF.

This clone was seen only once. The chain carries TRBV5-4 and TRBJ2-2; D possibly corresponds to TRBD1 (5 bases). Germline V gives CDR1 SGHNT, CDR2 YYREEE (reference sequence). V lost 0 bases, J lost 6 bases, and 9 bases lay in between. The CDR3 is made up of 14 amino acids. CDR3 sequence (DNA): TGTGCCAGCAGCTTGGTTAGGGGCGCCGGGGAGCTGTTTTTT. Its translation: CASSLVRGAGELFF.

V is TRBV5-1 and J is TRBJ2-1, with D possibly TRBD1 on 5 matching bases. Trimming removed 1 base at V and 0 bases at J, with 11 bases between. CDR1 and CDR2 from the germline V gene are SGHRS and YFSETQ. CDR3 size: 16 residues. The CDR3: CASSLFAGLSYNEQFF. The DNA of the CDR3 is TGCGCCAGCAGCTTGTTTGCAGGGCTCTCCTACAATGAGCAGTTCTTC.

V gene TRBV7-2 combines with J gene TRBJ2-5; possible D gene TRBD1, 7 bases. Judging by the DNA end, TRBJ2-7 fits better; the J call may be wrong. Germline V gene lookup returns CDR1 SGHTA and CDR2 FQGNSA. The CDR3 extends over 14 amino acids. In DNA, the CDR3 is TGTGCCAGCAGCTCGACAGGGAGGACCTACGAGCAGTACTTC. Translated, it gives CASSSTGRTYEQYF.

The rearrangement joins TRBV5-5 to TRBJ2-1, with D hard to call. V gave up 0 bases and J gave up 5 bases, with 6 bases separating them. CDR3 size: 13 residues. Germline loops: CDR1 SGHKS, CDR2 YYEKEE (reference sequence). The CDR3 nucleotides read TGTGCCAGCAGCTTGGGACCGGACAATGAGCAGTTCTTC. It translates to CASSLGPDNEQFF.

The CDR3: CASSWTGPPNEQFF. CDR3 DNA sequence: TGTGCCAGCAGCTGGACAGGACCCCCCAATGAGCAGTTCTTC. The rearrangement joins TRBV7-2 to TRBJ2-1; 7 positions agree with TRBD1. The CDR3 consists of 14 residues. Looked up from germline, CDR1 is SGHTA and CDR2 is FQGNSA. The ends lost 4 bases at V and 6 bases at J; junction bases unmatched: 6.

The chain links TRBV19 to TRBJ2-7, with 8 bases aligning to TRBD1. This CDR3 spans 16 amino acids. Germline values: CDR1 LNHDA, CDR2 SQIVND (reference sequence). J gave up 1 base and V 1 base, and 6 bases lay outside the gene matches. The CDR3, as DNA: TGTGCCAGTAGTATAGGGCGGGACAGGCTATCCTACGAGCAGTACTTC. Protein product: CASSIGRDRLSYEQYF.

The chain couples TRBV5-6 to TRBJ2-7; either TRBD1 or TRBD2 may supply D (6 bases each). This CDR3 is 14 amino acids long. Germline V gives CDR1 SGHDT, CDR2 YYEEEE. The V and J ends lost 3 bases and 7 bases respectively, with 17 bases between them. CDR3 in DNA: TGTGCCAGCAGCTCACTACAGGGAGGTCGTGAGCAGTACTTC. It is translated as CASSSLQGGREQYF.

This chain uses TRBV9 with TRBJ1-2, with 11 bases identical to TRBD1. This CDR3 is built from 16 residues. The J segment lost 8 bases and the V segment lost 0 bases, leaving 9 bases of the junction unmatched. CDR1 SGDLS and CDR2 YYNGEE come from the germline V gene. The CDR3 loop reads CASSVAFGQGARGYTF. The CDR3 DNA sequence: TGTGCCAGCAGCGTAGCTTTCGGACAGGGGGCGCGGGGCTACACCTTC.

This clone was seen a single time. The rearrangement uses TRBV6-1 and TRBJ1-4; D is possibly TRBD1 (6 bases). CDR1 MNHNS and CDR2 SASEGT come from the germline V gene. This CDR3 is 15 amino acids long. With 0 bases removed from V and 7 bases from J, the gap between germline ends came to 12 bases. This CDR3 reads CASSEAGGQAEKLFF. The DNA of the CDR3 is TGTGCCAGCAGTGAAGCGGGGGGCCAGGCTGAAAAACTGTTTTTT.

The V gene is TRBV5-1, the J gene TRBJ2-3; 9 nucleotides match TRBD2. V was clipped by 7 bases and J by 2 bases; unmatched bases: 8. The germline CDR1 and CDR2 sequences are SGHRS and YFSETQ. The CDR3 extends over 15 amino acids. CDR3 DNA sequence: TGCGCCAGCCGGTGGCTAGCGGGGTCCACAGATACGCAGTATTTT. Translation gives CASRWLAGSTDTQYF.

The gene calls are TRBV10-3 and TRBJ2-5; D perhaps matches TRBD1 (6 bases). CDR3 size: 14 residues. Looked up from germline, CDR1 is ENHRY and CDR2 is SYGVKD. V lost 4 bases and J lost 1, with 10 bases in between. The CDR3 DNA follows: TGTGCCATCAGTGGGGGGACATTCCAAGAGACCCAGTACTTC. It encodes CAISGGTFQETQYF.

Judged by abundance, this clone is medium-sized. The chain joins TRBV7-9 to TRBJ2-5; D possibly corresponds to TRBD1 (7 bases). The CDR3 length is 15 residues. V gave up 3 bases and J gave up 5 bases, with 16 bases separating them. Looked up from germline, CDR1 is SEHNR and CDR2 is FQNEAQ (reference sequence). CDR3 DNA sequence: TGTGCCAGCAGCTTCGGGGACAGTCGGGGGGAGACCCAGTACTTC. Amino acid sequence: CASSFGDSRGETQYF.

The chain uses TRBV5-1 and TRBJ2-4, with 9 bases identical to TRBD2. Germline V CDR1 and CDR2: SGHRS, YFSETQ. The CDR3 spans 17 residues. The V gene end was trimmed by 4 bases and the J gene end by 2 bases; junction bases not matched to a gene: 10. The CDR3 sequence is CASSRRAGGETKNIQYF. CDR3 coding DNA: TGCGCCAGCAGCCGGCGAGCGGGGGGCGAGACCAAAAACATTCAGTACTTC.

This clone appeared a few times. This rearrangement joins TRBV18 to TRBJ1-6, with 7 bases aligning to TRBD1. CDR3 size: 15 residues. The V gene's germline CDR1 is KGHSH and CDR2 LQKENI. V was clipped by 3 bases and J by 5 bases; unmatched bases: 4. The CDR3 nucleotides are TGTGCCAGCTCACCTAATCAGGGGGATAATTCACCCCTCCACTTT. Protein: CASSPNQGDNSPLHF. Using reference TRBV18 and TRBJ1-6 for the parts outside the CDR3, the full variable domain is NAGVMQNPRHLVRRRGQEARLRCSPMKGHSHVYWYRQLPEEGLKFMVYLQKENIIDESGMPKERFSAEFPKEGPSILRIQQVVRGDSAAYFCASSPNQGDNSPLHFGNGTRLTVT.